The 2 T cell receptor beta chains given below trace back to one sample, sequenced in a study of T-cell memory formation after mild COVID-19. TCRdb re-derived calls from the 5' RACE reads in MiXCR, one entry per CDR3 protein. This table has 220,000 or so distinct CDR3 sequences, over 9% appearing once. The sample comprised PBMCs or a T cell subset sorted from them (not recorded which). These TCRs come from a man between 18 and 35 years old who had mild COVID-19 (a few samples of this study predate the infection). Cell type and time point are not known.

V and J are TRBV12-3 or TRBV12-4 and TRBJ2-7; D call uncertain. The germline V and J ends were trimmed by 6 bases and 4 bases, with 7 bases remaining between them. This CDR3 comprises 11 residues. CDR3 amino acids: CASRLGYEQYF. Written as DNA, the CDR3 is TGTGCCAGCAGACTCGGATACGAGCAGTACTTC.

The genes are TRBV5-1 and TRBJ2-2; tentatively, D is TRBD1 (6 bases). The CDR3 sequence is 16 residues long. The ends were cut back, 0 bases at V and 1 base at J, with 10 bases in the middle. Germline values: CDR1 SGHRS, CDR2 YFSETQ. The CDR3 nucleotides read TGCGCCAGCAGCTTGGGGGACATGGAGAACACCGGGGAGCTGTTTTTT. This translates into CASSLGDMENTGELFF. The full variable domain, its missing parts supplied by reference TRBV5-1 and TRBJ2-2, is KAGVTQTPRYLIKTRGQQVTLSCSPISGHRSVSWYQQTPGQGLQFLFEYFSETQRNKGNFPGRFSGRQFSNSRSEMNVSTLELGDSALYLCASSLGDMENTGELFFGEGSRLTVL.